Following are 8 T cell receptor beta chains from one sample sequenced in a study of monozygotic twins with inflammatory bowel disease. TCRdb re-called the 5' RACE reads and shows each CDR3 protein once, DNA omitted. The sample data list nearly 450,000 distinct CDR3 sequences. The specimen sequenced was blood. The source of these receptors is a human donor with ulcerative colitis or Crohn's disease, or a healthy co-twin of an affected twin (not recorded which).

The rearrangement joins TRBV5-1 to TRBJ1-3; TCRdb lists TRBD1, though no DNA is available to test this call. CDR1 and CDR2 (germline): SGHRS, YFSETQ. The CDR3 extends over 14 amino acids. The CDR3 region is CASSPEGAGNTIYF.

The CDR3 sequence is CASAKFDPSVDEQCF. The chain has TRBV6-1 and TRBJ2-7; the TCRdb D gene call, TRBD1, has no DNA to confirm it. CDR3 length: 15 residues. Germline CDR1 is MNHNS and CDR2 is SASEGT.

The chain couples TRBV3-1 to TRBJ2-3. Germline V gene lookup returns CDR1 LGHDT and CDR2 YNNKEL (reference sequence). The CDR3 consists of 15 residues. CDR3 region: CASSQAHGGTDTQYF.

V usage is TRBV4-2 and J usage is TRBJ1-1. Looked up from germline, CDR1 is LGHNA and CDR2 is YNFKEQ. The length of the CDR3 is 15 residues. The CDR3 sequence is CASSQEMAGFTEAFF.

The rearrangement links TRBV7-9 to TRBJ2-1; the D call of TRBD2 rests on TCRdb alone, since no DNA is present to check it. In germline, CDR1 is SEHNR, CDR2 FQNEAQ (reference sequence). The CDR3 has 17 amino acids. The CDR3 sequence: CASSLEGLAVSYNEQFF.

The genes are TRBV6-2 or TRBV6-3 and TRBJ2-5. The CDR3 consists of 20 residues. Germline values: CDR1 MNHEY, CDR2 SVGEGT. This CDR3 is CASSYGTSLNWPTHGETQYF.

The genes are TRBV28 and TRBJ2-7; checking the TCRdb D call of TRBD2 is not possible without DNA. This CDR3 region has 18 residues. Looked up from germline, CDR1 is MDHEN and CDR2 is SYDVKM. CDR3 region: CASPPNLSGTTSSPKQYF. The entire variable domain, with the rest obtained from reference TRBV28 and TRBJ2-7, is as follows: DVKVTQSSRYLVKRTGEKVFLECVQDMDHENMFWYRQDPGLGLRLIYFSYDVKMKEKGDIPEGYSVSREKKERFSLILESASTNQTSMYLCASPPNLSGTTSSPKQYFGPGTRLTVT.

CDR3 sequence reads: CASSYGGGTGELFF. This chain uses TRBV6-5 with TRBJ2-2; the TRBD2 assignment by TCRdb is unverifiable without DNA. Per germline, CDR1 MNHEY and CDR2 SVGAGI. The CDR3 is made up of 14 amino acids.